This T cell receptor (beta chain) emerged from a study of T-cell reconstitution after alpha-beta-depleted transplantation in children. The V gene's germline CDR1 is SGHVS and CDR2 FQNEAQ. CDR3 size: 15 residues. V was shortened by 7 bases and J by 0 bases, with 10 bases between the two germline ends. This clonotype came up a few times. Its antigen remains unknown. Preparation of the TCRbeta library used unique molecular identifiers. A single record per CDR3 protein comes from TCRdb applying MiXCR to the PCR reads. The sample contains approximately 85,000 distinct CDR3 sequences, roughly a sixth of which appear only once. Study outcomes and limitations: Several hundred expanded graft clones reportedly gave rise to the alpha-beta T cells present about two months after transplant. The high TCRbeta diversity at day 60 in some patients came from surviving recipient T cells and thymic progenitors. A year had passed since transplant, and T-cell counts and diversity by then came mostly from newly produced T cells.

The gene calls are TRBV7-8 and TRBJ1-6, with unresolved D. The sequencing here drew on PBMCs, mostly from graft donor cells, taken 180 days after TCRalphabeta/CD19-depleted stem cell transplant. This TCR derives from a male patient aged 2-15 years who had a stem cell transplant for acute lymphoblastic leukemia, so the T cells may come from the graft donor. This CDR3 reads CASIPGGSYNSPLHF. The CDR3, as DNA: TGTGCCAGCATTCCGGGCGGCTCCTATAATTCACCCCTCCACTTT.